Listed here are 11 T cell receptor beta chains from one sample, sequenced in a study of control samples from healthy donors and cancer patients. Measured with immunoSEQ multiplex PCR; TCRdb has only the in-frame clones, and not every one. The sample shows over 150,000 clones, approximately 94% of them seen only once. The sequenced sample was blood. The receptors come from a woman younger than 30 in good health.

The gene calls are TRBV28 and TRBJ1-2; 7 nucleotides agree with TRBD1. V dropped 5 bases and J dropped 2; count of bases not matched to a gene: 8. The CDR3 has 15 residues. Germline loops: CDR1 MDHEN, CDR2 SYDVKM. The CDR3 protein is CASSRQGVGNYGYTF. The DNA of the CDR3 is TGTGCCAGCAGTCGACAGGGAGTAGGCAACTATGGCTACACCTTC.

V is TRBV3-1 (or the pseudogene TRBV3-2) and J is TRBJ2-7, with D perhaps being TRBD1 or TRBD2 (5 bases each). V was cut by 3 bases and J by 0 bases, with 15 bases left in between. Germline loops: CDR1 LGHDT, CDR2 YNNKEL (reference sequence). The CDR3 covers 16 residues. The CDR3 DNA reads as TGTGCCAGCAGCCAGGCCCCGGGACGTTCCTCCTACGAGCAGTACTTC. It specifies CASSQAPGRSSYEQYF.

This chain uses TRBV6-5 with TRBJ2-5; D gene unclear. Trimming left V 11 bases short and J 2 bases short, with 15 bases between. This CDR3 has 13 amino acids. Looked up from germline, CDR1 is MNHEY and CDR2 is SVGAGI. As DNA, the CDR3 is TGTGCCTGCCATGCAGGTGGACAAGAGACCCAGTACTTC. Translation gives CACHAGGQETQYF.

V usage is TRBV6-6 and J usage is TRBJ2-1, with D maybe TRBD1 (5 bases). V was clipped by 2 bases and J by 0 bases, with 5 bases between them. In germline, CDR1 is MNHNY, CDR2 SVGAGI (reference sequence). The CDR3 spans 14 residues. The CDR3 reads CASSYRGSYNEQFF. DNA for the CDR3: TGTGCCAGCAGTTACAGGGGCTCCTACAATGAGCAGTTCTTC.

CDR3 protein: CASSFLPEDRKQYF. For the CDR3, the DNA is TGTGCCAGCAGTTTCCTACCCGAGGACAGAAAGCAGTACTTC. The chain recombines TRBV6-5 with TRBJ2-7, with a possible D match to TRBD1 (6 bases). CDR3 size: 14 residues. Trimming pared 4 bases from V and 8 bases from J, leaving 18 bases between. Germline CDR1 and CDR2: MNHEY and SVGAGI.

This clone was recorded once. This chain uses TRBV4-1 with TRBJ1-1; possibly TRBD1 for D (5 bases). Trimming shortened V by 4 bases and J by 5 bases, and 17 bases separated the two germline ends. Germline V gene lookup returns CDR1 MGHRA and CDR2 YSYEKL. The CDR3 consists of 15 residues. The CDR3 DNA follows: TGCGCCAGCAGCCCCGGGGGAGGGGCCGGTACTGAAGCTTTCTTT. Translation: CASSPGGGAGTEAFF.

The V and J genes are TRBV10-2 and TRBJ1-2, with 9 bases fitting TRBD1. Trimming cost V 5 bases and J 1 base; bases outside gene matches: 5. Germline lookup yields CDR1 WSHSY and CDR2 SAAADI. The CDR3 runs to 15 residues. This CDR3 reads CASSQDRGINYGYTF. CDR3 bases: TGCGCCAGCAGTCAAGACAGGGGGATTAACTATGGCTACACCTTC.

The chain couples TRBV28 to TRBJ1-2; TRBD1 matches at 8 bases. The CDR3 is made up of 11 amino acids. Germline V gene data show CDR1 as MDHEN and CDR2 as SYDVKM. V shed 8 bases, J shed 8 bases, and the junction held 4 bases outside the gene matches. CDR3 DNA sequence: TGTGCCAGCCAGGGGGCTCTGGGCTACACCTTC. Protein sequence: CASQGALGYTF.

The chain uses TRBV2 and TRBJ2-3; TRBD2 might be the D (6 bases). The germline V and J ends were trimmed by 8 bases and 2 bases, with 8 bases remaining between them. The CDR3 has 12 residues. Germline V CDR1 and CDR2: SNHLY, FYNNEI. CDR3: CASRRDTDTQYF. In DNA, the CDR3 is TGTGCCAGCCGGCGGGACACAGATACGCAGTATTTT.

V gene TRBV5-1 combines with J gene TRBJ2-7; TRBD1 is a possible D gene (6 bases). V shed 5 bases and J shed 3 bases, with 15 bases lying between them. The CDR3 consists of 14 residues. CDR1 is SGHRS and CDR2 is YFSETQ in the germline V gene. DNA of the CDR3: TGCGCCAGCAGGCAATTGACAGGTTTCTACGAGCAGTACTTC. The encoded protein is CASRQLTGFYEQYF.

In nucleotides, the CDR3 is TGTGCCAGCAGCCGGACAGGGGGCGACGCTGGCTACACCTTC. Translating it yields CASSRTGGDAGYTF. The genes are TRBV6-5 and TRBJ1-2; 11 bases map to TRBD1. CDR3 length: 14 residues. Germline V CDR1 and CDR2: MNHEY, SVGAGI. The V and J ends lost 6 bases and 7 bases, in that order; junction bases with no gene match: 7.